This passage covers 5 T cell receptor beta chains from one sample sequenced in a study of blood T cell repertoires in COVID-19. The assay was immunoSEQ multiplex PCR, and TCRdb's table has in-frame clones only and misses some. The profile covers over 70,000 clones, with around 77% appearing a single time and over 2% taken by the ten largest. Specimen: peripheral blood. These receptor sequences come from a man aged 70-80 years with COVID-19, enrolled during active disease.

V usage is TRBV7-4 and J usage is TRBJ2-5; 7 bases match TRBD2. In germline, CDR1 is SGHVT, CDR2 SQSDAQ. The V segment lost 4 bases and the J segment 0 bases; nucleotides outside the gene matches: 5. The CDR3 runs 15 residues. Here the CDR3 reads CASSSLAEYQETQYF. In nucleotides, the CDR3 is TGTGCCAGCAGCTCGCTAGCGGAGTACCAAGAGACCCAGTACTTC.

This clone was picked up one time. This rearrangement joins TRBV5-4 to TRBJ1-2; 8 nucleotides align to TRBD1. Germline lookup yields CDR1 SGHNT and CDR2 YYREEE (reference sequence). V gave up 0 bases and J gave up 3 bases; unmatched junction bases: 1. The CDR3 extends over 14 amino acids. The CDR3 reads CASSLDRGDYGYTF. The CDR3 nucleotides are TGTGCCAGCAGCTTGGACAGGGGGGACTATGGCTACACCTTC.

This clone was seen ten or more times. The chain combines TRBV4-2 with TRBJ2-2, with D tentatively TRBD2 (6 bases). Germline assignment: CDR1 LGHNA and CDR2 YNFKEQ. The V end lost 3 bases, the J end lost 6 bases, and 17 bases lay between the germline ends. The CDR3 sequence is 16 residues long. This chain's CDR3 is CASSQIEGGPSGELFF. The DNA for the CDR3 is TGTGCCAGCAGCCAGATTGAAGGAGGGCCATCCGGGGAGCTGTTTTTT.

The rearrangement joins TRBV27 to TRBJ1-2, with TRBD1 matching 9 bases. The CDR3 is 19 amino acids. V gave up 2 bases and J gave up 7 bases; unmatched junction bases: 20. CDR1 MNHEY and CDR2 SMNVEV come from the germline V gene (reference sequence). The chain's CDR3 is CASSLTPGGQGRRNRGYTF. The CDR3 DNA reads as TGTGCCAGCAGTTTAACTCCTGGGGGACAGGGAAGAAGGAATCGTGGCTACACCTTC.

The CDR3 loop is CASSPGHTETEAFF. CDR3 DNA: TGTGCCAGCAGCCCGGGACATACGGAGACTGAAGCTTTCTTT. This chain joins TRBV7-3 and TRBJ1-1, with D possibly being TRBD1 (6 bases). Per germline, CDR1 SGHTA and CDR2 FQGTGA. CDR3 length: 14 residues. Deletions cut 5 bases from V and 5 bases from J, with 15 bases between.